One T cell receptor delta chain is described in this entry. The same CDR3 also results from other DNA sequences found in this sample. CDR1 and CDR2 (germline): TSWWSYY, QGS. Germline trimming cut 1 base from V and 8 bases from J; bases unmatched to any gene: 26. The length of the CDR3 is 21 residues. The entry originates in a study of gamma-delta chains in newborns, infants, children. TCRdb re-identified clones in the reads via CATT. The data hold 4,000 to 4,500 delta-chain clones, with less than 45% observed a single time. The specimen was blood. The chain combines TRDV1 with TRDJ1; 9 nucleotides line up with TRDD3. This clonotype was obtained from a child who received the measles vaccine. The CDR3 DNA is TGTGCTCTTGGGGAACCCCCCTTCTCCCCGGAGGGGGGATACCCGTACGCCAAACTCATCTTT. It yields the protein CALGEPPFSPEGGYPYAKLIF.